This TCR beta chain was observed in a study of cytomegalovirus exposure and HLA in healthy donors. Study conclusions and caveats: The authors reported that TCR beta sequences could predict HLA-A and HLA-B alleles. These predictions were accurate for most subjects in the first cohort. The study found most TCR sequences rare, yet found some public TCRs in many donors. Per a later analysis, HLA-associated TCR beta chains showed more clonal expansion than other, equally common TCR beta chains.

PCR used 60 Vbeta primers and 13 Jbeta primers. Produced via immunoSEQ multiplex PCR; TCRdb's table is partial and in-frame only. The sample shows about 120,000 clones, roughly 80% of them seen only once. Details on this clone: The antigen is undetermined.

With 7 bases removed from V and 2 bases from J, the gap between germline ends came to 11 bases. This CDR3 is 12 amino acids long. Per the germline V gene, CDR1 is SQVTM and CDR2 is ANQGSEA. V and J are TRBV29-1 and TRBJ2-5; D ambiguous. The receptor's source is a female donor in good health and CMV-seronegative. Sequenced material: PBMCs. Here the CDR3 reads CSDQTQQETQYF. The DNA for the CDR3 is TGCAGCGATCAGACACAACAAGAGACCCAGTACTTC.